This record covers a single T cell receptor beta chain. Its antigen is undetermined. This specimen comes from a study of cytomegalovirus exposure and HLA in healthy donors. A multiplex PCR was run with 60 Vbeta primers and 13 Jbeta primers. The repertoire was sequenced with immunoSEQ multiplex PCR; TCRdb's copy has only in-frame clones and lacks some. With about 150,000 clones in the sample, the ten largest clones hold approximately 1.5%. Study observations and caveats: TCR beta chain V- and J-gene trimming was linked, in a later analysis, to a missense variant in DCLRE1C.

Germline CDR1 and CDR2: KGHSH and LQKENI. The CDR3 extends over 15 amino acids. V gave up 2 bases and J gave up 5 bases; unmatched junction bases: 6. Sequencing used PBMCs. This receptor was identified in a woman aged 50 to 60 in good health and CMV-seronegative. The chain joins TRBV18 to TRBJ2-5; 9 bases align to TRBD1. In DNA, the CDR3 is TGTGCCAGCTCACCATCAACAGGGGGCTTGGAGACCCAGTACTTC. Its protein product is CASSPSTGGLETQYF.